Presented here are 25 T cell receptor beta chains from one specimen sequenced in a study of shared clonotypes between healthy human individuals. The repertoire was sequenced with immunoSEQ multiplex PCR; TCRdb's copy has only in-frame clones and lacks some. In the table there are roughly 2.5 million clones, roughly 92% of which are singletons. Specimen: naive CD4+ T cells sorted from blood. The subset is: CD45RA+ positively selected. The receptors come from a man aged 18 to 35 in good health.

V and J are TRBV12-5 and TRBJ1-1; D may be TRBD1 (6 bases). Germline V CDR1 and CDR2: LGHNT, FRNRAP. CDR3 length: 15 amino acids. V lost 3 bases to trimming and J lost 4 bases, with 15 bases between them. CDR3 sequence: CASGFIGQQVTEAFF. The CDR3 DNA sequence: TGTGCTAGTGGTTTCATAGGACAGCAGGTCACTGAAGCTTTCTTT.

Remarks on this clone: Other DNA sequences within the sample encode an identical CDR3. The chain links TRBV7-3 to TRBJ2-2; D gene ambiguous. The germline V and J ends were trimmed by 5 bases and 6 bases, with 7 bases remaining between them. CDR3 length: 12 residues. The germline V gene has CDR1 SGHTA and CDR2 FQGTGA. CDR3: CASSPGPGELFF. In nucleotides, the CDR3 is TGTGCCAGCAGCCCCGGCCCCGGGGAGCTGTTTTTT.

The J gene is TRBJ1-1, the V gene TRBV9; 8 bases line up with TRBD1. The germline gives CDR1 SGDLS, CDR2 YYNGEE. CDR3 length: 14 residues. V was clipped by 4 bases and J by 3 bases; unmatched bases: 5. The CDR3 loop is CASSPHRGDTEAFF. CDR3 sequence (DNA): TGTGCCAGCAGCCCCCACAGGGGGGACACTGAAGCTTTCTTT. Using reference TRBV9 and TRBJ1-1 for the parts outside the CDR3, the full variable domain is DSGVTQTPKHLITATGQRVTLRCSPRSGDLSVYWYQQSLDQGLQFLIQYYNGEERAKGNILERFSAQQFPDLHSELNLSSLELGDSALYFCASSPHRGDTEAFFGQGTRLTVV.

For this clone: The same CDR3 arises from other DNA sequences in this sample as well. The chain uses TRBV4-1 and TRBJ2-2, with TRBD1 matching over 7 bases. This CDR3 comprises 16 residues. Germline CDR1 and CDR2: MGHRA and YSYEKL. Trimming at V came to 4 bases and at J to 0 bases, leaving 5 bases not matched to a gene. CDR3 protein: CASSPLQGANTGELFF. The CDR3, as DNA: TGCGCCAGCAGCCCACTCCAGGGGGCGAACACCGGGGAGCTGTTTTTT.

The rearrangement uses TRBV2 and TRBJ1-1; 8 bases map to TRBD1. Germline trimming cut 6 bases from V and 8 bases from J; bases unmatched to any gene: 5. The CDR3 sequence is 12 residues long. Germline V gives CDR1 SNHLY, CDR2 FYNNEI. DNA for the CDR3: TGTGCCAGCAGGACAAGACAGGGGGAAGCTTTCTTT. This translates into CASRTRQGEAFF.

About this clone: Different DNA sequences within this sample yield the same CDR3. The CDR3 nucleotides are TGTGCCAGTAGCTCGGGGGGGCTCAGCTCCTACGAGCAGTACTTC. Amino acid sequence: CASSSGGLSSYEQYF. This sequence joins TRBV19 and TRBJ2-7; 8 nucleotides align to TRBD2. The V and J ends lost 6 bases and 0 bases, in that order; junction bases with no gene match: 7. The CDR3 runs to 15 residues. Germline-derived CDR1 and CDR2 are LNHDA and SQIVND (reference sequence).

This clone was recorded only once. Other DNA variants within this sample encode the same CDR3. J is TRBJ1-2 and V is TRBV6-6, with 7 positions matching TRBD1. Germline loops: CDR1 MNHNY, CDR2 SVGAGI (reference sequence). V gave up 5 bases and J gave up 7 bases; unmatched junction bases: 4. The CDR3 consists of 12 residues. The CDR3 bases are TGTGCCAGCAGTCGACAGGGATTTGGCTACACCTTC. Translating gives CASSRQGFGYTF.

This clone was recorded once. The rearrangement links TRBV6-5 to TRBJ2-7; D is unclear. CDR1 MNHEY and CDR2 SVGAGI come from the germline V gene. V shed 8 bases and J shed 3 bases, with 5 bases lying between them. The CDR3 length is 10 residues. CDR3 in DNA: TGTGCCAGCGACAACTACGAGCAGTACTTC. Protein product: CASDNYEQYF.

The chain links TRBV27 to TRBJ2-5; tentatively, D is TRBD1 (6 bases). Trimming stripped 2 bases from V and 9 bases from J, with 13 bases between. This CDR3 spans 13 amino acids. Germline assignment: CDR1 MNHEY and CDR2 SMNVEV (reference sequence). The chain's CDR3 is CASSLQGGRAQYF. Written as DNA, the CDR3 is TGTGCCAGCAGTTTACAAGGGGGACGGGCCCAGTACTTC.

This clone has only a few counts. V usage is TRBV29-1 and J usage is TRBJ1-1; D uncertain. This CDR3 comprises 12 residues. Trimming removed 2 bases at V and 11 bases at J, with 15 bases between. Per the germline V gene, CDR1 is SQVTM and CDR2 is ANQGSEA. CDR3 DNA sequence: TGCAGCGTTGAAACTTTCCAGGCGTGGGCTTTCTTT. This translates into CSVETFQAWAFF.

The chain links TRBV19 to TRBJ2-6, with TRBD1 matching 8 bases. Trimming cost V 5 bases and J 5 bases; bases outside gene matches: 5. Germline V gives CDR1 LNHDA, CDR2 SQIVND (reference sequence). The CDR3 runs to 15 residues. The CDR3 DNA sequence: TGTGCCAGTAGTGACAGGGGTTCCAGGGCCAACGTCCTGACTTTC. It translates to CASSDRGSRANVLTF.

This chain uses TRBV7-6 with TRBJ2-3; TRBD1 matches 8 bases. The CDR3 is 17 residues long. The J segment lost 1 base and the V segment lost 4 bases, leaving 10 bases of the junction unmatched. Germline CDR1 SGHVS, CDR2 FNYEAQ. This CDR3 is CASSSSTGAKGTDTQYF. DNA for the CDR3: TGTGCCAGCAGCTCCTCGACAGGGGCGAAGGGCACAGATACGCAGTATTTT.

The chain links TRBV6-1 to TRBJ1-5, with 8 bases matching TRBD1. CDR1 is MNHNS and CDR2 is SASEGT in the germline V gene. With 2 bases clipped from V and 4 bases from J, the junction kept 10 bases outside the gene matches. The CDR3 runs 17 residues. CDR3 DNA: TGTGCCAGCAGTGAAAGTTTGTGGGACAGGCCAAATCAGCCCCAGCATTTT. Translated, it gives CASSESLWDRPNQPQHF.

This clone came up once. The V and J genes are TRBV5-1 and TRBJ1-1; no definite D call. Trimming took off 5 bases at V and 4 bases at J, with 18 bases between the two ends. Germline V gene sequence: CDR1 SGHRS, CDR2 YFSETQ. This CDR3 has 15 residues. DNA of the CDR3: TGCGCCAGCAGTTTTGGTTGGGAGTCACCCACTGAAGCTTTCTTT. This gives the protein CASSFGWESPTEAFF.

Remarks on this clone: The same CDR3 arises from other DNA sequences in this sample as well. V and J are TRBV9 and TRBJ2-1; 7 nucleotides match TRBD2. The CDR3 totals 15 residues. V trimming: 1 base; J trimming: 1 base; junction bases outside the gene matches: 2. Germline V CDR1 and CDR2: SGDLS, YYNGEE. The CDR3 DNA sequence: TGTGCCAGCAGCGTAAGCGGGGATTCCTACAATGAGCAGTTCTTC. Translation: CASSVSGDSYNEQFF.

This rearrangement joins TRBV9 to TRBJ2-6; the D gene is possibly TRBD1 (6 bases). Germline CDR1 is SGDLS and CDR2 is YYNGEE. This CDR3 has 15 residues. V was cut by 3 bases and J by 2 bases, with 9 bases left in between. CDR3 region: CASSGGGTGANVLTF. CDR3 in DNA: TGTGCCAGCAGCGGAGGGGGAACTGGGGCCAACGTCCTGACTTTC. Using reference TRBV9 and TRBJ2-6 for the parts outside the CDR3, the full variable domain is DSGVTQTPKHLITATGQRVTLRCSPRSGDLSVYWYQQSLDQGLQFLIQYYNGEERAKGNILERFSAQQFPDLHSELNLSSLELGDSALYFCASSGGGTGANVLTFGAGSRLTVL.

The chain employs TRBV13 and TRBJ1-3; D may be TRBD1 (6 bases). Germline V gene sequence: CDR1 PRHDT, CDR2 FYEKMQ (reference sequence). Trimming took 5 bases from V and 4 from J, leaving 12 bases between them. The CDR3 consists of 14 residues. CDR3 sequence (DNA): TGTGCCAGCAGCCAACGGACAGAGGGAAACACCATATATTTT. Its protein is CASSQRTEGNTIYF.

This CDR3 reads CASSDFFYGYTF. As DNA, the CDR3 is TGTGCCAGCAGTGACTTTTTCTATGGCTACACCTTC. V usage is TRBV6-1 and J usage is TRBJ1-2, with no clear D. The CDR3 is 12 amino acids. In germline, CDR1 is MNHNS, CDR2 SASEGT. Deletions cut 3 bases from V and 4 bases from J, with 6 bases between.

This clone was observed a few times. The chain recombines TRBV30 with TRBJ1-1, with TRBD1 as a possible D gene (6 bases). V was shortened by 6 bases and J by 4 bases, with 21 bases between the two germline ends. Germline CDR1 reads GTSNPN; CDR2 reads SVGIG (reference sequence). This CDR3 is built from 15 residues. The CDR3 DNA sequence: TGTGCCTGTTCCCCTCGTGGCGTCAGGGGCACTGAAGCTTTCTTT. It specifies CACSPRGVRGTEAFF.

This chain links TRBV5-1 with TRBJ2-5, with 10 bases matching TRBD1. Trimming removed 4 bases from V and 3 bases from J; junction bases left unmatched: 3. The CDR3 spans 14 residues. Germline assignment: CDR1 SGHRS and CDR2 YFSETQ. CDR3 in amino acids: CASSVDRGEETQYF. CDR3 coding DNA: TGCGCCAGCAGCGTGGACAGGGGGGAAGAGACCCAGTACTTC.

This rearrangement joins TRBV6-5 to TRBJ2-7; D is unclear. CDR1 is MNHEY, CDR2 SVGAGI, per germline. This CDR3 is built from 13 residues. Trimming stripped 6 bases from V and 0 bases from J, with 9 bases between. The CDR3 nucleotides read TGTGCCAGCAGAGGACGGATCTCCTACGAGCAGTACTTC. It codes for CASRGRISYEQYF.

The chain joins TRBV28 to TRBJ1-5; D ambiguous. The V gene's germline CDR1 is MDHEN and CDR2 SYDVKM. The CDR3 is made up of 15 amino acids. V gave up 3 bases and J gave up 2 bases, with 11 bases separating them. CDR3 sequence reads: CASSFSSGGNQPQHF. Here the CDR3 DNA reads TGTGCCAGCAGTTTCTCATCCGGGGGCAATCAGCCCCAGCATTTT.

The V and J genes are TRBV13 and TRBJ1-1, with 7 bases fitting TRBD1. Germline V lookup: CDR1 PRHDT, CDR2 FYEKMQ (reference sequence). The CDR3 runs 13 residues. Trimming took 3 bases from V and 5 from J; bases not matched to a gene: 3. The CDR3 spells CASSLTGWTEAFF. CDR3 coding DNA: TGTGCCAGCAGCTTGACAGGGTGGACTGAAGCTTTCTTT. The whole variable domain, filled in from reference TRBV13 and TRBJ1-1, reads AAGVIQSPRHLIKEKRETATLKCYPIPRHDTVYWYQQGPGQDPQFLISFYEKMQSDKGSIPDRFSAQQFSDYHSELNMSSLELGDSALYFCASSLTGWTEAFFGQGTRLTVV.

The chain employs TRBV18 and TRBJ2-7; no firm D call. V shed 3 bases and J shed 7 bases, with 16 bases lying between them. The V gene's germline CDR1 is KGHSH and CDR2 LQKENI. The CDR3 runs to 14 residues. CDR3 sequence (DNA): TGTGCCAGCTCACCGGGCACGGGCAGGAGAGAGCAGTACTTC. Its translation: CASSPGTGRREQYF.

About this clone itself: This sample includes further DNA sequences coding for the same CDR3. The chain uses TRBV5-1 and TRBJ2-7; 9 bases fit TRBD1. Germline V CDR1 and CDR2: SGHRS, YFSETQ. The V gene end was trimmed by 0 bases and the J gene end by 7 bases; junction bases not matched to a gene: 5. The CDR3 covers 14 residues. CDR3 loop: CASSLVGQGGEQYF. DNA of the CDR3: TGCGCCAGCAGCTTGGTGGGACAGGGCGGGGAGCAGTACTTC.